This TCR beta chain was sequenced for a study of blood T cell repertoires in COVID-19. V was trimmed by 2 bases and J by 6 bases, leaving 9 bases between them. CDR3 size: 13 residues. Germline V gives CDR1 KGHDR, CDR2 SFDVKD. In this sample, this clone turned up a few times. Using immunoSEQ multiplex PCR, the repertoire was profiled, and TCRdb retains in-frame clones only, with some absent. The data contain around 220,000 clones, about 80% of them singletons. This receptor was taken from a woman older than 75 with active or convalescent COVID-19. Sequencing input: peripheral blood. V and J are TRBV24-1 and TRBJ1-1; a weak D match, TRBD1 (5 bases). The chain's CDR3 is CATSDYQGAEAFF. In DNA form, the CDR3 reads TGTGCCACCAGTGATTACCAGGGCGCTGAAGCTTTCTTT.